Sequencing of this T cell receptor (beta chain) was carried out in a study of OX40 agonist ivuxolimab in advanced cancers. To note about this clone: This same CDR3 is encoded by further DNA sequences in the sample.

The CDR3 length is 16 residues. CDR1 is SGHTA, CDR2 FQGNSA, per germline. The ends lost 2 bases at V and 5 bases at J; junction bases unmatched: 5. Method: immunoSEQ multiplex PCR; TCRdb's copy keeps in-frame clones and lacks some. The sample includes fewer than 90,000 clones, more than 75% of them seen just once. This specimen was CD4+ or CD8+ T cells sorted from blood, taken in a trial of the OX40 agonist ivuxolimab. The V call is TRBV7-2, the J call TRBJ2-3, with 12 bases fitting TRBD2. The clonotype was recovered from an adult with an advanced solid tumor such as melanoma, head and neck, liver or kidney cancer. CDR3 protein: CASSLRLAGGGDTQYF. The CDR3 DNA follows: TGTGCCAGCAGCTTAAGGCTAGCGGGGGGGGGAGATACGCAGTATTTT.